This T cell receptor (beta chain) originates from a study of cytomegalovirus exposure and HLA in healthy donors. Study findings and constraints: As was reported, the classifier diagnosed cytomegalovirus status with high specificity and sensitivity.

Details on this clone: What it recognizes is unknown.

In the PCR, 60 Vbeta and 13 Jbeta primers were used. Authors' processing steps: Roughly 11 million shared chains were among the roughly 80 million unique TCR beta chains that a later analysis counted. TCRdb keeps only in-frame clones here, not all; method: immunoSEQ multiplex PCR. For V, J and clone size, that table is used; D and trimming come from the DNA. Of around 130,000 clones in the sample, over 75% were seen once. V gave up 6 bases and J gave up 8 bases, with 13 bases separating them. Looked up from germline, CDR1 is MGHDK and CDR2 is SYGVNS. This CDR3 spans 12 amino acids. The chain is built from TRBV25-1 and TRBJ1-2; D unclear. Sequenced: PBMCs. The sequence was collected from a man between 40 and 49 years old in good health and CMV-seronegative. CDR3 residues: CASSRRVGGYTF. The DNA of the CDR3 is TGTGCCAGCAGCAGAAGAGTCGGGGGCTACACCTTC.